The sequence of this T cell receptor (beta chain) was determined in a study of T and B cells in COVID-19 patients. Study context: The recovered patients had mostly mild to moderate COVID-19 with outpatient management. At median age approximately 30 years, recovered patients were younger than active-infection patients at approximately 68.

As concerns this clonotype: Its cognate antigen is unknown.

V was cut by 0 bases and J by 1 base, with 3 bases left in between. Germline values: CDR1 SGHRS, CDR2 YFSETQ. The CDR3 runs to 13 residues. BIOMED2 TRB-A/B primer pools were used in multiplex TRB PCR. TCRdb reprocessed the multiplex PCR reads with MiXCR, giving one entry per CDR3 protein. The data contain thousands of distinct CDR3 sequences, roughly 25% of them singletons. Findings and limits, study-wide: Sorted SARS-CoV-2-responsive or tetramer+ T cells and CD4+, regulatory and CD8+ subsets were not yet sequenced. At recovery TRB diversity and richness exceeded healthy donors, after highly clonal active COVID-19 repertoires.

TRB was amplified from around 250-500 ng of blood genomic DNA. The sequence derives from a human donor with active COVID-19. The chain is built from TRBV5-1 and TRBJ2-3; D not certain. The material sequenced was blood. CDR3 sequence reads: CASSLGGTDTQYF. CDR3 nucleotides: TGCGCCAGCAGCTTGGGGGGCACAGATACGCAGTATTTT.